The 10 T cell receptor beta chains below all came from one sample that was sequenced in a study of blood T cell repertoires in COVID-19. Sequencing used immunoSEQ multiplex PCR; TCRdb keeps in-frame clones, though not all of them. The sample has more than 95,000 clones, more than 65% seen once. The sequenced material came from peripheral blood. These receptors all come from a woman in her 70s with acute or convalescent COVID-19.

The J gene is TRBJ2-7, the V gene TRBV5-1; 10 bases are shared with TRBD2. Germline trimming cut 4 bases from V and 7 bases from J; bases unmatched to any gene: 11. CDR1 and CDR2 (germline): SGHRS, YFSETQ. The CDR3 contains 15 residues. As DNA, the CDR3 is TGCGCCAGCAGCCGAGAGGGGACTAGCGTGGGGGAGCAGTACTTC. Translating gives CASSREGTSVGEQYF.

The chain joins TRBV5-5 to TRBJ2-7; 7 bases are a match to TRBD1. CDR1 and CDR2 from the germline V gene are SGHKS and YYEKEE (reference sequence). The CDR3 is made up of 15 amino acids. V trimming: 0 bases; J trimming: 6 bases; junction bases outside the gene matches: 9. Here the CDR3 reads CASSLGQGIWGEQYF. CDR3 bases: TGTGCCAGCAGCTTGGGACAGGGTATTTGGGGCGAGCAGTACTTC.

The chain carries TRBV5-1 and TRBJ2-1, with a tentative D call TRBD1 (5 bases). V gave up 4 bases and J gave up 4 bases, with 12 bases separating them. This CDR3 has 14 amino acids. CDR1 and CDR2 (germline): SGHRS, YFSETQ. CDR3 residues: CASSRGLSYNEQFF. The CDR3 DNA reads as TGCGCCAGCAGCAGGGGTCTGTCGTACAATGAGCAGTTCTTC. The full variable domain, rest sourced from reference TRBV5-1 and TRBJ2-1, is KAGVTQTPRYLIKTRGQQVTLSCSPISGHRSVSWYQQTPGQGLQFLFEYFSETQRNKGNFPGRFSGRQFSNSRSEMNVSTLELGDSALYLCASSRGLSYNEQFFGPGTRLTVL.

The chain links TRBV24-1 to TRBJ2-7; 11 nucleotides line up with TRBD1. J gave up 3 bases and V 3 bases, and 3 bases lay outside the gene matches. Germline V gives CDR1 KGHDR, CDR2 SFDVKD. The CDR3 spans 15 residues. This chain's CDR3 is CATSDPGTGGYEQYF. The CDR3 bases are TGTGCCACCAGTGATCCCGGGACAGGGGGCTACGAGCAGTACTTC.

This rearrangement joins TRBV28 to TRBJ1-2; unclear D gene. With 2 bases removed from V and 4 bases from J, the gap between germline ends came to 14 bases. Germline V gene lookup returns CDR1 MDHEN and CDR2 SYDVKM. This CDR3 has 15 amino acids. The CDR3 nucleotides are TGTGCCAGCAGTTTAGGAACAGCCCTCTCCTATGGCTACACCTTC. Its translation: CASSLGTALSYGYTF.

The chain couples TRBV7-2 to TRBJ1-5; 12 bases map to TRBD1. CDR3 length: 16 residues. The trim removed 5 bases at V and 6 bases at J, leaving 8 bases unmatched. Germline CDR1 SGHTA, CDR2 FQGNSA. The CDR3 loop reads CASSVSGTGGGQPQHF. The CDR3 DNA follows: TGTGCCAGCAGCGTATCCGGGACAGGGGGCGGTCAGCCCCAGCATTTT.

In its sample, this clone was seen a few times. The V gene is TRBV19, the J gene TRBJ1-2; possibly TRBD1 for D (6 bases). The germline gives CDR1 LNHDA, CDR2 SQIVND (reference sequence). V gave up 3 bases and J gave up 2 bases, with 22 bases separating them. The CDR3 consists of 18 residues. The CDR3 coding sequence is TGTGCCAGTAGTATTTCGGGACACTCGATACCCTCAAACTATGGCTACACCTTC. It is translated as CASSISGHSIPSNYGYTF. Filled out from reference TRBV19 and TRBJ1-2, the complete variable domain reads DGGITQSPKYLFRKEGQNVTLSCEQNLNHDAMYWYRQDPGQGLRLIYYSQIVNDFQKGDIAEGYSVSREKKESFPLTVTSAQKNPTAFYLCASSISGHSIPSNYGYTFGSGTRLTVV.

This chain joins TRBV24-1 and TRBJ2-2; D is perhaps TRBD1 (6 bases). In germline, CDR1 is KGHDR, CDR2 SFDVKD. V lost 3 bases, J lost 8 bases, and 9 bases lay in between. This CDR3 spans 13 amino acids. The CDR3 spells CATSDLGGGELFF. CDR3 DNA: TGTGCCACCAGTGATCTAGGGGGAGGGGAGCTGTTTTTT.

The V gene is TRBV2, the J gene TRBJ2-1, with a possible D match to TRBD2 (6 bases). CDR1 and CDR2 from the germline V gene are SNHLY and FYNNEI. V was cut by 5 bases and J by 6 bases, with 20 bases left in between. The CDR3 is 16 residues long. CDR3 sequence: CASSPWVSLGGNEQFF. In DNA, the CDR3 is TGTGCCAGCAGTCCCTGGGTTAGTTTGGGGGGCAATGAGCAGTTCTTC.

The CDR3 sequence: CASSLDRGRYNEQFF. DNA of the CDR3: TGTGCCAGCAGCCTAGACAGGGGCAGGTACAATGAGCAGTTCTTC. The gene calls are TRBV3-1 (or the pseudogene TRBV3-2) and TRBJ2-1; TRBD1 agrees at 8 bases. This CDR3 is 15 amino acids long. Looked up from germline, CDR1 is LGHDT and CDR2 is YNNKEL (reference sequence). Trimming cost V 4 bases and J 4 bases; bases outside gene matches: 6.